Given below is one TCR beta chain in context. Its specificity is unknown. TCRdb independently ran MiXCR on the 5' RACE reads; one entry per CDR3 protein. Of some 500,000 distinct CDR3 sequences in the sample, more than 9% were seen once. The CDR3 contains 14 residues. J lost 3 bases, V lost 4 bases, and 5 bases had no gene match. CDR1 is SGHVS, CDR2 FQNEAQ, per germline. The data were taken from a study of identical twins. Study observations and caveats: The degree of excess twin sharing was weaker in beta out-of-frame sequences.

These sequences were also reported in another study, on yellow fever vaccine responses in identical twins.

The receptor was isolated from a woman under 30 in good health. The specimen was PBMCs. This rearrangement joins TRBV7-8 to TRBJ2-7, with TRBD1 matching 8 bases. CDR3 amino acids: CASSSGQVDYEQYF. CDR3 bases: TGTGCCAGCAGCTCGGGACAGGTAGACTACGAGCAGTACTTC.